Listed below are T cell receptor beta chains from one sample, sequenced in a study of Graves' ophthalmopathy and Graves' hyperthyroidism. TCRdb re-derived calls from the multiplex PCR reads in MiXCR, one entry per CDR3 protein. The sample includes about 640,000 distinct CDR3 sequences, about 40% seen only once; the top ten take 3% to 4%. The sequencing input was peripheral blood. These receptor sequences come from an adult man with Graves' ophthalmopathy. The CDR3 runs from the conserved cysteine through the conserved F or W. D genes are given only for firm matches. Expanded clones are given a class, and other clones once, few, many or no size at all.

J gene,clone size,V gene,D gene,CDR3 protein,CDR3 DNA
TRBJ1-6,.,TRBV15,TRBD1,CATSRATGTGGSPLHF,TGTGCCACCAGCAGAGCTACAGGGACAGGGGGGTCACCCCTCCACTTT
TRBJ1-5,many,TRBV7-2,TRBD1,CASSFSGTGDSNQPQHF,TGTGCCAGCAGCTTCTCCGGGACAGGGGATAGCAATCAGCCCCAGCATTTT
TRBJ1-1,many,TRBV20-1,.,CSARVDSYTEAFF,TGCAGTGCTAGAGTTGACAGCTACACTGAAGCTTTCTTT
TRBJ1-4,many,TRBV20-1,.,CSARGANEKLFF,TGCAGTGCTCGTGGAGCTAATGAAAAACTGTTTTTT
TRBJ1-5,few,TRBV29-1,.,CSVVTGSSGQPQHF,TGCAGCGTTGTAACAGGGAGTTCGGGTCAGCCCCAGCATTTT
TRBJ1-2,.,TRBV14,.,CASKQGSSGNTF,TGTGCCAGCAAGCAGGGGAGCTCTGGAAACACCTTC
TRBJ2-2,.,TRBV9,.,CASSEDGPNTGELFF,TGTGCCAGCAGCGAAGACGGACCGAACACCGGGGAGCTGTTTTTT
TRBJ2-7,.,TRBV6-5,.,CASIGLREQYF,TGTGCCAGCATAGGGCTGAGGGAGCAGTACTTC
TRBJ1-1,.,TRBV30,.,CAWSVRGETEAFF,TGTGCCTGGAGTGTACGGGGAGAGACTGAAGCTTTCTTT
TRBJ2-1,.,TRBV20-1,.,CSARRTWDEQFF,TGCAGTGCTAGGAGGACGTGGGATGAGCAGTTCTTC
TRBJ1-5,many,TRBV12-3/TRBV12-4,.,CASSLRYSNQPQHF,TGTGCCAGCAGTTTACGGTATAGCAATCAGCCCCAGCATTTT
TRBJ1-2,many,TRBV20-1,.,CSAEGTPNTNYGYTF,TGCAGTGCGGAGGGGACACCGAACACTAACTATGGCTACACCTTC
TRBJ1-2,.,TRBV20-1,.,CSAHSAGYTF,TGCAGTGCCCACTCGGCAGGCTACACCTTC
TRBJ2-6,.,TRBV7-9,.,CASSNGQLRGPNVLTF,TGTGCCAGCAGCAACGGACAGCTAAGAGGCCCCAACGTCCTGACTTTC
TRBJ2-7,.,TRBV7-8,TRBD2,CASSPERTSGSYEQYF,TGTGCCAGCAGTCCCGAGCGGACTAGCGGGTCCTACGAGCAGTACTTC
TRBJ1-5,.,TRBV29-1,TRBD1,CSVRQGGQPQHF,TGCAGCGTCAGACAGGGAGGCCAGCCCCAGCATTTT
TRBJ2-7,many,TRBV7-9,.,CASSSLGPSGSYWYF,TGTGCCAGCAGCTCATTAGGACCGTCCGGGTCCTATTGGTACTTC
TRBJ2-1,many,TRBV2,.,CASYWAEYNEQFF,TGTGCCAGCTACTGGGCAGAATACAATGAGCAGTTCTTC
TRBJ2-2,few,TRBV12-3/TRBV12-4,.,CASSFSGTVYTGELFF,TGTGCCAGCAGTTTCTCCGGGACCGTGTACACCGGGGAGCTGTTTTTT
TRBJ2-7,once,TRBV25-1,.,CASSPPGTPYEQYF,TGTGCCAGCTCACCCCCCGGGACGCCCTACGAGCAGTACTTC
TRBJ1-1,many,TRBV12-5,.,CASGLVVSRSTEAFF,TGTGCTAGTGGTTTGGTAGTCTCTCGGAGCACTGAAGCTTTCTTT
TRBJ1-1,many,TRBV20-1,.,CSLPWGTEAFF,TGCAGCCTACCCTGGGGCACTGAAGCTTTCTTT
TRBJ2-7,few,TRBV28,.,CASAGWAYEQYF,TGTGCCAGCGCCGGGTGGGCCTACGAGCAGTACTTC
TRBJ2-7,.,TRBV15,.,CATSRDIGPYEQYF,TGTGCCACCAGCAGAGATATAGGTCCCTACGAGCAGTACTTC
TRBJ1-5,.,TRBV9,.,CASSVGLGLGQPQHF,TGTGCCAGCAGCGTAGGACTGGGCTTGGGTCAGCCCCAGCATTTT
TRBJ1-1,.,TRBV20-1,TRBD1,CSAQEIQGASNTEAFF,TGCAGTGCTCAGGAAATTCAGGGGGCTTCTAACACTGAAGCTTTCTTT
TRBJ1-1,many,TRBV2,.,CASSEAGDTPGTEAFF,TGTGCCAGCAGTGAAGCTGGGGACACGCCGGGTACTGAAGCTTTCTTT
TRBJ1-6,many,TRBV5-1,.,CASSLTGNSPLHF,TGTGCCAGCAGCTTAACGGGTAATTCACCCCTCCACTTT
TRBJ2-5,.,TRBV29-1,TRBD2,CSVGLAGFAETQYF,TGCAGCGTTGGACTAGCGGGATTTGCAGAGACCCAGTACTTC
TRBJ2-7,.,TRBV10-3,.,CASKFLRAGWREQYF,TGTGCCAGCAAATTTTTGCGGGCAGGGTGGCGCGAGCAGTACTTC
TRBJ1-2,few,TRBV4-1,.,CASSQEKAGYHGYTF,TGCGCCAGCAGCCAAGAGAAAGCAGGCTATCATGGCTACACCTTC
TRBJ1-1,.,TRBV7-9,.,CASSLVDPARTEAFF,TGTGCCAGCAGCTTAGTTGATCCGGCGCGTACTGAAGCTTTCTTT
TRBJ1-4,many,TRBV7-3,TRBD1,CASSHRTGQKLFF,TGTGCCAGCAGCCACCGGACAGGGCAAAAACTGTTTTTT
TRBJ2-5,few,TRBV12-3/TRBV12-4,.,CASNRRGLETQYF,TGTGCCAGCAATCGCCGGGGCCTGGAGACCCAGTACTTC
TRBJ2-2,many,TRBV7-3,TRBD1,CASSMYRGRDTGELFF,TGTGCCAGCAGCATGTACAGGGGGCGCGACACCGGGGAGCTGTTTTTT
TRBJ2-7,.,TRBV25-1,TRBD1,CASSPTGTGPYEQYF,TGTGCCAGCTCACCTACCGGGACAGGGCCCTACGAGCAGTACTTC
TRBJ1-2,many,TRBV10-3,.,CATANYGYTF,TGTGCCACCGCTAACTATGGCTACACCTTC
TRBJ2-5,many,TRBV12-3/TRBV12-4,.,CASSRDQETQYF,TGTGCCAGCAGCAGGGACCAAGAGACCCAGTACTTC
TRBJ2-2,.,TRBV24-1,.,CATSDLGISEYTGELFF,TGTGCCACCAGTGACCTAGGGATTAGCGAGTACACCGGGGAGCTGTTTTTT
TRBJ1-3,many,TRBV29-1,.,CSAGRAGDGNTIYF,TGCAGCGCTGGGAGGGCAGGGGATGGAAACACCATATATTTT
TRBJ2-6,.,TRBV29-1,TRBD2,CSVALAGRGTGANVLTF,TGCAGCGTCGCCTTGGCGGGGAGGGGTACTGGGGCCAACGTCCTGACTTTC